The clone carrying this T cell receptor beta chain was counted between two and nine times. The antigen is undetermined. These data originate in a study of human T cells and chemical hapten exposure. Time point given: patch test 1, 2 weeks after DPC sensitization. The sample's treatment: therapeutic diphenylcyclopropenone sensitization with weekly scalp DPC. Patients had alopecia, were aged 18 to 70, and were not pregnant. Study-wide points: PT1 expanded TCR numbers tracked positively with patch test score. Expanded TCRs created a significantly greater count of big CDR3 similarity clusters than controls did. Counts of TCRs above 1 in 1000 frequency stayed unchanged with DPC sensitization.

TCRdb re-analysed the RACE reads in MiXCR, keeping a single row per CDR3 protein. Of some 91,000 distinct CDR3 sequences listed, 9.5% to 15% are singletons. Material: whole blood, obtained in connection with sensitization to the hapten diphenylcyclopropenone (DPC). The receptor comes from a woman in her thirties or forties with alopecia areata. Some clones in this sample may be carry-over from other donors' samples.

The CDR3 loop is CASSYSAGTTPYEQYF. In nucleotides, the CDR3 is TGTGCCAGCAGTTACTCGGCCGGGACTACTCCCTACGAGCAGTACTTC. V is TRBV6-2 or TRBV6-3 and J is TRBJ2-7, with TRBD2 identical over 7 bases. Germline-derived CDR1 and CDR2 are MNHEY and SVGEGT. The V and J ends lost 0 bases and 2 bases, in that order; junction bases with no gene match: 7. CDR3 length equals 16 residues.